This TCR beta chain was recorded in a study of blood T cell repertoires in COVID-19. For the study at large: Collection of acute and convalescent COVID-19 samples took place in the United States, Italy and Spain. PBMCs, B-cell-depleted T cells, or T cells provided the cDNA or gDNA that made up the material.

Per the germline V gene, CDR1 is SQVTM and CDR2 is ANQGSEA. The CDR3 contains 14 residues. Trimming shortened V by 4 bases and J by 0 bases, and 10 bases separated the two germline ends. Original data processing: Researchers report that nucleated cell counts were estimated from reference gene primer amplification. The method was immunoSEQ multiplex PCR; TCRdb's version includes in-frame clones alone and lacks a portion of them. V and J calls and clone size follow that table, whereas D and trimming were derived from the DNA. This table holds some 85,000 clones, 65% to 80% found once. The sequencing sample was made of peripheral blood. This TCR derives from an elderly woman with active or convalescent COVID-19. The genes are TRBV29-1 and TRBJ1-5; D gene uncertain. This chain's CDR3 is CSVGTGNSNQPQHF. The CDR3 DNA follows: TGCAGCGTTGGGACGGGGAATAGCAATCAGCCCCAGCATTTT.